Shown below are 21 T cell receptor beta chains from a single sample sequenced in a study of CD8+ T cells in alopecia areata. RNA, once extracted, was reverse transcribed into cDNA for use as the sequencing template. Clones were read by immunoSEQ multiplex PCR, and TCRdb kept only the in-frame ones, dropping some. The table lists 140,000 to 150,000 clones, about half of them singletons. Specimen: CD4+ T cells sorted from blood, collected at week 0. The receptors here all came from a human donor with alopecia areata.

The CDR3 DNA follows: TGTGCCAGCTCACCGGGGGGACAGGGGGTGTACGAGCAGTACTTC. This encodes CASSPGGQGVYEQYF. The genes are TRBV18 and TRBJ2-7; 11 nucleotides agree with TRBD1. Germline CDR1 reads KGHSH; CDR2 reads LQKENI. The CDR3 has 15 amino acids. The V gene end was trimmed by 3 bases and the J gene end by 4 bases; junction bases not matched to a gene: 5.

This clone was recorded a few times. The rearrangement joins TRBV7-9 to TRBJ2-7, with a weak D call TRBD2 (6 bases). V lost 7 bases and J 6 bases, leaving 19 bases between the germline ends. Germline V gives CDR1 SEHNR, CDR2 FQNEAQ (reference sequence). This CDR3 comprises 14 residues. CDR3 sequence reads: CASTPVGGFAEQYF. The DNA of the CDR3 is TGTGCCAGCACCCCGGTCGGGGGATTCGCCGAGCAGTACTTC. The whole variable domain, filled in from reference TRBV7-9 and TRBJ2-7, reads DTGVSQNPRHKITKRGQNVTFRCDPISEHNRLYWYRQTLGQGPEFLTYFQNEAQLEKSRLLSDRFSAERPKGSFSTLEIQRTEQGDSAMYLCASTPVGGFAEQYFGPGTRLTVT.

The V gene is TRBV27, the J gene TRBJ1-4, with TRBD1 matching over 8 bases. V was pared by 5 bases and J by 8 bases, with 10 bases of the junction left unmatched. Germline CDR1 MNHEY, CDR2 SMNVEV (reference sequence). This CDR3 region has 15 residues. CDR3 bases: TGTGCCAGCAGTCTCCGTCAGGGGGCAGGGGAAAAACTGTTTTTT. Translated: CASSLRQGAGEKLFF.

The chain has TRBV5-1 and TRBJ2-3; D remains unclear. In germline, CDR1 is SGHRS, CDR2 YFSETQ. The CDR3 is made up of 14 amino acids. The V end lost 1 base, the J end lost 4 bases, and 10 bases lay between the germline ends. This CDR3 reads CASSLLTPPDTQYF. As DNA, the CDR3 is TGCGCCAGCAGCTTGCTCACCCCCCCAGATACGCAGTATTTT.

In its sample, this clone was seen a few times. J is TRBJ1-1 and V is TRBV4-1; D call uncertain. Germline V lookup: CDR1 MGHRA, CDR2 YSYEKL. Trimming shortened V by 1 base and J by 11 bases, and 14 bases separated the two germline ends. The CDR3 covers 13 residues. Here the CDR3 DNA reads TGCGCCAGCAGCCAAGCGAATGGTCTCTGGGCTTTCTTT. Amino acid sequence: CASSQANGLWAFF.

This clone has just a few counts. This chain connects TRBV7-9 to TRBJ2-3, with 7 bases aligning to TRBD2. The V gene's germline CDR1 is SEHNR and CDR2 FQNEAQ (reference sequence). V lost 3 bases, J lost 4 bases, and 4 bases stayed unmatched. CDR3 size: 14 residues. The CDR3 spells CASSFAGVADTQYF. CDR3 nucleotide sequence: TGTGCCAGCAGCTTCGCGGGAGTGGCAGATACGCAGTATTTT.

J is TRBJ2-7 and V is TRBV7-9; a possible D gene is TRBD1 (6 bases). The germline V and J ends were trimmed by 3 bases and 3 bases, with 12 bases remaining between them. Germline V gives CDR1 SEHNR, CDR2 FQNEAQ (reference sequence). The CDR3 is 14 residues long. CDR3 region: CASSLGRTVYEQYF. CDR3 DNA: TGTGCCAGCAGCTTGGGCCGGACAGTCTACGAGCAGTACTTC.

This clone turned up a few times. The V call is TRBV7-2, the J call TRBJ2-7; tentative D call: TRBD1 (6 bases). The CDR3 has 15 amino acids. Germline loops: CDR1 SGHTA, CDR2 FQGNSA. V was clipped by 0 bases and J by 4 bases, with 13 bases between them. CDR3 loop: CASSLARGIGYEQYF. The CDR3 nucleotides read TGTGCCAGCAGCTTAGCCAGGGGAATTGGTTACGAGCAGTACTTC.

V and J are TRBV7-2 and TRBJ1-5; 7 bases align to TRBD1. Germline CDR1 SGHTA, CDR2 FQGNSA. The CDR3 has 15 residues. Losses at the gene ends were 5 bases for V and 7 bases for J; bases not matched to a gene: 11. The chain's CDR3 is CASSARQGGGQPQHF. Here the CDR3 DNA reads TGTGCCAGCAGCGCTCGACAGGGTGGCGGGCAGCCCCAGCATTTT.

The J gene is TRBJ2-1, the V gene TRBV30, with TRBD1 as a possible D gene (6 bases). The V gene's germline CDR1 is GTSNPN and CDR2 SVGIG (reference sequence). The ends were cut back, 3 bases at V and 13 bases at J, with 16 bases in the middle. The CDR3 runs 12 residues. CDR3 amino acids: CAWSYRVGFQFF. The CDR3 coding sequence is TGTGCCTGGAGCTACAGGGTAGGGTTCCAGTTCTTC.

The V gene is TRBV30, the J gene TRBJ1-5; 7 positions match TRBD1. Per germline, CDR1 GTSNPN and CDR2 SVGIG (reference sequence). V trimming: 2 bases; J trimming: 1 base; junction bases outside the gene matches: 8. This CDR3 has 16 residues. The CDR3 bases are TGTGCCTGGAGTCCTCCGGGCAGGGGGAGCAATCAGCCCCAGCATTTT. Protein: CAWSPPGRGSNQPQHF.

The gene calls are TRBV29-1 and TRBJ1-1; D possibly corresponds to TRBD1 (5 bases). Germline-derived CDR1 and CDR2 are SQVTM and ANQGSEA. The CDR3 covers 13 residues. Trimming took 7 bases from V and 10 from J, leaving 22 bases between them. The CDR3 spells CSADQDNLGRAFF. In DNA, the CDR3 is TGCAGCGCCGACCAGGACAATTTGGGGCGAGCTTTCTTT.

V and J are TRBV4-3 and TRBJ1-5; no definite D call. Trimming stripped 0 bases from V and 9 bases from J, with 15 bases between. The CDR3 has 15 residues. The germline gives CDR1 LGHNA, CDR2 YSLEER. The CDR3 is CASSQDGYGAGPQHF. The DNA of the CDR3 is TGCGCCAGCAGCCAAGACGGTTACGGTGCAGGGCCCCAGCATTTT.

The gene calls are TRBV6-5 and TRBJ2-1, with 8 bases lining up with TRBD2. The CDR3 runs 15 residues. The J segment lost 3 bases and the V segment lost 7 bases, leaving 8 bases of the junction unmatched. CDR1 MNHEY and CDR2 SVGAGI come from the germline V gene. CDR3 protein: CASKSLAGRYNEQFF. DNA of the CDR3: TGTGCCAGCAAATCTCTAGCGGGCCGCTACAATGAGCAGTTCTTC.

This clone was seen more than once but under ten times. The chain recombines TRBV5-6 with TRBJ2-2; D not resolved. V lost 1 base and J lost 8, with 6 bases in between. This CDR3 is built from 12 residues. Germline CDR1 and CDR2: SGHDT and YYEEEE. As DNA, the CDR3 is TGTGCCAGCAGCTTGTCGAGGGGGGAGCTGTTTTTT. Translation: CASSLSRGELFF.

The V call is TRBV15, the J call TRBJ2-5; no clear D. This CDR3 is built from 14 residues. Between the trimmed V and J ends, which lost 1 base and 2 bases, there was a span of 8 bases. Germline CDR1 reads LNHNV; CDR2 reads YYDKDF (reference sequence). The chain's CDR3 is CATSRGGVQETQYF. DNA for the CDR3: TGTGCCACCAGCAGAGGTGGTGTTCAAGAGACCCAGTACTTC. Combining the CDR3 with reference TRBV15 and TRBJ2-5 gives the whole variable domain DAMVIQNPRYQVTQFGKPVTLSCSQTLNHNVMYWYQQKSSQAPKLLFHYYDKDFNNEADTPDNFQSRRPNTSFCFLDIRSPGLGDTAMYLCATSRGGVQETQYFGPGTRLLVL.

V is TRBV30 and J is TRBJ2-1; TRBD2 matches at 9 bases. Germline V gene data show CDR1 as GTSNPN and CDR2 as SVGIG (reference sequence). This CDR3 is built from 15 residues. Unmatched junction bases numbered 10, after V lost 2 bases and J lost 8 bases. CDR3 DNA: TGTGCCTGGAGTCCCCCTAGCGGGAATATCGATGAGCAGTTCTTC. It encodes CAWSPPSGNIDEQFF.

This clone has only a few counts. The chain couples TRBV7-8 to TRBJ2-2; D call uncertain. V dropped 8 bases and J dropped 8 bases, with 15 bases sitting between them. The CDR3 totals 13 residues. Per germline, CDR1 SGHVS and CDR2 FQNEAQ. The DNA of the CDR3 is TGTGCCAGCGCGGCGGATAGGGCGGGGGAGCTGTTTTTT. Amino acids: CASAADRAGELFF. The full variable domain, in which reference TRBV7-8 and TRBJ2-2 provide the parts outside the CDR3, is GAGVSQSPRYKVAKRGQDVALRCDPISGHVSLFWYQQALGQGPEFLTYFQNEAQLDKSGLPSDRFFAERPEGSVSTLKIQRTQQEDSAVYLCASAADRAGELFFGEGSRLTVL.

This clone appeared a few times. The V and J genes are TRBV5-1 and TRBJ2-7; a possible D gene is TRBD2 (5 bases). CDR1 and CDR2 (germline): SGHRS, YFSETQ. The CDR3 runs 12 residues. Trimming left V 2 bases short and J 5 bases short, with 8 bases between. The CDR3 reads CASSFVGDEQYF. The CDR3 DNA follows: TGCGCCAGCAGCTTTGTGGGAGACGAGCAGTACTTC. Filled out from reference TRBV5-1 and TRBJ2-7, the complete variable domain reads KAGVTQTPRYLIKTRGQQVTLSCSPISGHRSVSWYQQTPGQGLQFLFEYFSETQRNKGNFPGRFSGRQFSNSRSEMNVSTLELGDSALYLCASSFVGDEQYFGPGTRLTVT.

The chain uses TRBV28 and TRBJ2-1; either TRBD1 or TRBD2 may fit D (6 bases each). Germline values: CDR1 MDHEN, CDR2 SYDVKM. Trimming removed 6 bases at V and 7 bases at J, with 19 bases between. The CDR3 is made up of 15 amino acids. The CDR3 bases are TGTGCCAGCAGGGAGGGGGGACCGACTACGAATGAGCAGTTCTTC. Protein product: CASREGGPTTNEQFF.

This clone was counted between two and nine times. The CDR3 here is CASSLAGQRGYTF. In DNA, the CDR3 is TGTGCCAGCAGCTTAGCTGGACAGCGGGGCTACACCTTC. The rearrangement joins TRBV7-9 to TRBJ1-2; D may be TRBD1 (6 bases). The ends were cut back, 0 bases at V and 8 bases at J, with 10 bases in the middle. CDR1 SEHNR and CDR2 FQNEAQ come from the germline V gene (reference sequence). The CDR3 is made up of 13 amino acids.